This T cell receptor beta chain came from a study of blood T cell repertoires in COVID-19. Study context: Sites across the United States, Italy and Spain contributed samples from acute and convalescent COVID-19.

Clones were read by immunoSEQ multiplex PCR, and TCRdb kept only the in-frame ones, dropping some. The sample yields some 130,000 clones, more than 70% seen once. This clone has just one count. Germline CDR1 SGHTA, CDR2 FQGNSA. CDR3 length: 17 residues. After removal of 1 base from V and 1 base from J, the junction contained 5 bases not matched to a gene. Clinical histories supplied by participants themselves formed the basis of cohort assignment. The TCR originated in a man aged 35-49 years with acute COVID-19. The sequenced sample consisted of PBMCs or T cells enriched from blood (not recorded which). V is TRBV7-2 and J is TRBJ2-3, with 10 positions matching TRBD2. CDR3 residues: CASSLGLAGLGTDTQYF. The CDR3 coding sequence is TGTGCCAGCAGCTTAGGACTAGCGGGCTTAGGCACAGATACGCAGTATTTT. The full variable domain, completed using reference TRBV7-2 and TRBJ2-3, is GAGVSQSPSNKVTEKGKDVELRCDPISGHTALYWYRQSLGQGLEFLIYFQGNSAPDKSGLPSDRFSAERTGGSVSTLTIQRTQQEDSAVYLCASSLGLAGLGTDTQYFGPGTRLTVL.